Below are 9 T cell receptor beta chains sequenced from a single sample in a study of radiotherapy plus CTLA-4 blockade in lung cancer. TCRdb's table, derived via immunoSEQ multiplex PCR, lists solely in-frame clones and lacks some. The sample shows about 59,000 clones, around 68% of them seen only once. The sample was peripheral blood, taken from a patient treated with radiotherapy plus ipilimumab. These TCRs come from a human donor with non-small cell lung cancer whose response to radiotherapy plus ipilimumab could not be evaluated.

In the case of this clone: The same CDR3 can be traced to other DNA sequences in this sample. V gene TRBV9 combines with J gene TRBJ1-1; D gene ambiguous. This CDR3 has 14 amino acids. Trimming shortened V by 4 bases and J by 2 bases, and 12 bases separated the two germline ends. Germline V gene data show CDR1 as SGDLS and CDR2 as YYNGEE. CDR3 in amino acids: CASSFHRENTEAFF. DNA of the CDR3: TGTGCCAGCAGCTTTCACCGGGAAAACACTGAAGCTTTCTTT.

J is TRBJ1-1 and V is TRBV7-2; perhaps TRBD1 as D (5 bases). Germline V gene lookup returns CDR1 SGHTA and CDR2 FQGNSA. This CDR3 is built from 13 residues. Trimming cost V 2 bases and J 8 bases, with 12 bases left between them. The CDR3 spells CASSLNRNQEAFF. CDR3 in DNA: TGTGCCAGCAGCTTAAACAGGAACCAGGAAGCTTTCTTT.

In the case of this clone: One end of the junction is discordant with germline, which a read error may explain. The rearrangement joins TRBV7-9 to TRBJ1-2, with D perhaps TRBD1 (6 bases). Germline CDR1 reads SEHNR; CDR2 reads FQNEAQ (reference sequence). There are 16 residues in the CDR3. CDR3 residues: CASSPLDREKSYDYTF. CDR3 in DNA: TGTGCCAGCAGCCCTTTGGACAGAGAGAAATCCTATGACTACACCTTC.

This chain links TRBV5-6 with TRBJ1-2; perhaps TRBD1 as D (6 bases). Per germline, CDR1 SGHDT and CDR2 YYEEEE. The CDR3 extends over 15 amino acids. V shed 4 bases and J shed 2 bases, with 15 bases lying between them. CDR3 in amino acids: CASSPRWTDNYGYTF. CDR3 nucleotides: TGTGCCAGCAGCCCAAGATGGACAGACAACTATGGCTACACCTTC.

This chain uses TRBV21-1 with TRBJ2-1; the listed D gene, TRBD2, was not tested against the DNA. TRBV21-1 is shown as a pseudogene. The CDR3 runs 15 residues. The CDR3 loop is CASRLVGFPHNEQFF. The DNA for the CDR3 is TGTGCCAGCAGACTGGTCGGGTTTCCCCACAATGAGCAGTTCTTC.

This clone was seen more than once but under ten times. The CDR3 DNA reads as TGTGCCAGCAGCGTAGCGGCAGGGTATGGGACAGATACGCAGTATTTT. It translates to CASSVAAGYGTDTQYF. The gene calls are TRBV9 and TRBJ2-3; D perhaps matches TRBD1 (5 bases). CDR3 length: 16 amino acids. V was pared by 0 bases and J by 3 bases, with 14 bases between. The germline gives CDR1 SGDLS, CDR2 YYNGEE.

The chain combines TRBV4-1 with TRBJ1-5, with D perhaps TRBD1 (6 bases). V lost 1 base to trimming and J lost 2 bases, with 12 bases between them. Germline V lookup: CDR1 MGHRA, CDR2 YSYEKL. The length of the CDR3 is 16 residues. CDR3 in amino acids: CASSQAETGGNQPQHF. The CDR3 bases are TGCGCCAGCAGCCAAGCTGAGACAGGAGGCAATCAGCCCCAGCATTTT.

V usage is TRBV27 and J usage is TRBJ1-2; 7 nucleotides agree with TRBD1. This CDR3 region has 14 residues. Germline V gene sequence: CDR1 MNHEY, CDR2 SMNVEV (reference sequence). J gave up 7 bases and V 4 bases, and 9 bases lay outside the gene matches. This chain's CDR3 is CASSSFRGKGGYTF. The CDR3 nucleotides read TGTGCCAGCAGTTCCTTCAGGGGGAAAGGTGGCTACACCTTC.

A word on this clone: The same CDR3 can be traced to other DNA sequences in this sample. This chain connects TRBV19 to TRBJ2-7; TRBD2 might be the D (5 bases). Trimming took 3 bases from V and 1 from J, leaving 13 bases between them. Germline CDR1 reads LNHDA; CDR2 reads SQIVND (reference sequence). CDR3 size: 15 residues. The CDR3, as DNA: TGTGCCAGTAGTATTAAAGACGCGGGTTCCTACGAGCAGTACTTC. It specifies CASSIKDAGSYEQYF.